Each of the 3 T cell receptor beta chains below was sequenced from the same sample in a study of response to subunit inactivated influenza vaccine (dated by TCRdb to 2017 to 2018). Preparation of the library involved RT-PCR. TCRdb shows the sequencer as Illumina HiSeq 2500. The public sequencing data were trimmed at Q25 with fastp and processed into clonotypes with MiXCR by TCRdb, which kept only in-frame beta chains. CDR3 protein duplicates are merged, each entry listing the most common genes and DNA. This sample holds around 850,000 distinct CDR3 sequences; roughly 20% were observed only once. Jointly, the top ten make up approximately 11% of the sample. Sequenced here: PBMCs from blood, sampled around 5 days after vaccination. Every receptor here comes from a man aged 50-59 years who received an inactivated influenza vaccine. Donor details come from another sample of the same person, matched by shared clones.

CDR3 bases: TGTGCCAGCAGTTACCGCAGTGGGTCCTACGAGCAGTACTTC. It specifies CASSYRSGSYEQYF. This chain links TRBV7-2 with TRBJ2-7; D gene unclear. CDR1 is SGHTA, CDR2 FQGNSA, per germline. CDR3 length: 14 amino acids. V was shortened by 6 bases and J by 1 base, with 13 bases between the two germline ends.

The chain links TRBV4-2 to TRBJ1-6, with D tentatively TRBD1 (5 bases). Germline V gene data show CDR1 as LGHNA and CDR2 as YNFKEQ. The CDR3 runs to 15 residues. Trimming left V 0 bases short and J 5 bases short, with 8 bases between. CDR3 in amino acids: CASSQEQANNSPLHF. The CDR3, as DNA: TGTGCCAGCAGCCAAGAACAGGCCAATAATTCACCCCTCCACTTT.

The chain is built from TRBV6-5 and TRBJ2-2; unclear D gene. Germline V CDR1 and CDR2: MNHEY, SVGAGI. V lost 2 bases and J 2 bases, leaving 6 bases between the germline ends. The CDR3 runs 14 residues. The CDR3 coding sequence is TGTGCCAGCAGTTACCACGGAAACACCGGGGAGCTGTTTTTT. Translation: CASSYHGNTGELFF.